The next 7 T cell receptor beta chains were all read from a single sample in a study of CD8+ T cells in alopecia areata. In each case, RNA was isolated and then reverse transcribed into cDNA as the sequencing template. Sequencing was performed with immunoSEQ multiplex PCR; in TCRdb, only in-frame clones are kept and a portion is missing. The table records around 100,000 clones, roughly 50% of them present only once. Treatment described: oral pan-JAK inhibitor, 5-10 mg twice daily. Specimen: CD8+ T cells sorted from blood, collected at week 24, from a patient treated with tofacitinib. These receptors originate from a human donor with alopecia areata.

The chain employs TRBV6-4 and TRBJ1-6; TRBD1 matches 8 bases. The V and J ends lost 3 bases and 9 bases, in that order; junction bases with no gene match: 4. The CDR3 extends over 14 amino acids. Germline V lookup: CDR1 MRHNA, CDR2 SNTAGT. The CDR3 protein is CASSEGQAGSPLHF. The CDR3 region has the DNA TGTGCCAGCAGTGAGGGACAGGCCGGTTCACCCCTCCACTTT.

The chain combines TRBV29-1 with TRBJ1-2, with 9 bases matching TRBD1. The V and J ends lost 7 bases and 4 bases, in that order; junction bases with no gene match: 10. This CDR3 contains 14 residues. Germline loops: CDR1 SQVTM, CDR2 ANQGSEA. The CDR3 spells CSDGGTGRAYGYTF. CDR3 nucleotides: TGCAGCGACGGAGGGACAGGGAGGGCCTATGGCTACACCTTC.

This clone was seen only a few times. Here the CDR3 reads CASSDSGGAYSRQFF. DNA for the CDR3: TGTGCCAGCAGTGACAGCGGGGGGGCGTATTCCCGACAGTTCTTC. The chain carries TRBV6-1 and TRBJ2-1; 10 bases are a match to TRBD2. Looked up from germline, CDR1 is MNHNS and CDR2 is SASEGT. This CDR3 spans 15 amino acids. Trimming removed 3 bases from V and 13 bases from J; junction bases left unmatched: 12.

V and J are TRBV5-1 and TRBJ2-3; D assignment may be TRBD1 or TRBD2 (5 bases each). Germline V gene lookup returns CDR1 SGHRS and CDR2 YFSETQ. The V end lost 6 bases, the J end lost 0 bases, and 14 bases lay between the germline ends. This CDR3 is 15 amino acids long. The CDR3 loop reads CASILGTKSTDTQYF. The CDR3 nucleotides are TGCGCCAGCATCCTCGGGACGAAAAGCACAGATACGCAGTATTTT.

This clone appeared once. The chain combines TRBV2 with TRBJ2-1, with D perhaps TRBD1 (5 bases). V was shortened by 7 bases and J by 9 bases, with 19 bases between the two germline ends. The CDR3 contains 14 residues. Looked up from germline, CDR1 is SNHLY and CDR2 is FYNNEI. The CDR3 reads CASNKLGRAGEQFF. The CDR3, as DNA: TGTGCCAGCAATAAACTCGGCAGGGCCGGTGAGCAGTTCTTC.

Only a few counts were recorded for this clone. The chain carries TRBV29-1 and TRBJ1-2, with D uncertain. Germline CDR1 reads SQVTM; CDR2 reads ANQGSEA. The CDR3 is 12 residues long. Trimming shortened V by 1 base and J by 4 bases, and 7 bases separated the two germline ends. CDR3 sequence: CSVEGVTYGYTF. CDR3 in DNA: TGCAGCGTTGAAGGAGTTACCTATGGCTACACCTTC. Supplemented by reference TRBV29-1 and TRBJ1-2, the full variable domain reads SAVISQKPSRDICQRGTSLTIQCQVDSQVTMMFWYRQQPGQSLTLIATANQGSEATYESGFVIDKFPISRPNLTFSTLTVSNMSPEDSSIYLCSVEGVTYGYTFGSGTRLTVV.

This sequence joins TRBV14 and TRBJ1-2, with D perhaps matching TRBD1 (6 bases). Germline CDR1 is SGHDN and CDR2 is FVKESK. This CDR3 is 14 amino acids long. With 2 bases removed from V and 6 bases from J, the gap between germline ends came to 13 bases. CDR3 bases: TGTGCCAGCAGCCAAAGTCAGGGGATTGATGGCTACACCTTC. Its translation is CASSQSQGIDGYTF.